The 21 T cell receptor beta chains below come from one sample, sequenced in a study of T cells after yellow fever vaccination. TCRdb redid the calling of the 5' RACE reads with MiXCR, one entry per CDR3 protein. The repertoire holds roughly 500,000 distinct CDR3 sequences, with approximately 21% as singletons. The sequencing used PBMCs, collected 15 days after the yellow fever booster vaccination. These receptor sequences come from a man aged 30-40 years who received the YFV17D yellow fever vaccine.

This chain links TRBV28 with TRBJ2-2; 7 bases are a match to TRBD1. There are 18 residues in the CDR3. Trimming cost V 4 bases and J 4 bases; bases outside gene matches: 15. In germline, CDR1 is MDHEN, CDR2 SYDVKM. Here the CDR3 DNA reads TGTGCCAGCAGTTCCGAACCCCCACGGACAGGAACCACCGGGGAGCTGTTTTTT. It translates to CASSSEPPRTGTTGELFF. Supplemented by reference TRBV28 and TRBJ2-2, the full variable domain reads DVKVTQSSRYLVKRTGEKVFLECVQDMDHENMFWYRQDPGLGLRLIYFSYDVKMKEKGDIPEGYSVSREKKERFSLILESASTNQTSMYLCASSSEPPRTGTTGELFFGEGSRLTVL.

As DNA, the CDR3 is TGTGCCAGCACCCCCCCGGGCAGGGAAGACGAGCAGTACTTC. This gives the protein CASTPPGREDEQYF. The V and J genes are TRBV6-1 and TRBJ2-7, with D tentatively TRBD1 (5 bases). V lost 7 bases and J 5 bases, leaving 18 bases between the germline ends. The CDR3 totals 14 residues. Germline values: CDR1 MNHNS, CDR2 SASEGT.

This chain joins TRBV20-1 and TRBJ2-5; D not certain. CDR3 length: 12 residues. The germline gives CDR1 DFQATT, CDR2 SNEGSKA (reference sequence). The V gene lost 5 bases and the J gene lost 5 bases, with 12 bases spanning the gap. The CDR3 loop reads CSAPTLTETQYF. CDR3 sequence (DNA): TGCAGTGCTCCAACTCTGACGGAGACCCAGTACTTC.

V usage is TRBV27 and J usage is TRBJ2-7, with 7 bases matching TRBD2. The CDR3 contains 14 residues. The germline V gene encodes CDR1 MNHEY and CDR2 SMNVEV (reference sequence). The junction had 5 bases not matched to a gene; V was cut back by 6 bases and J by 0 bases. The CDR3 reads CASSPGTTSYEQYF. CDR3 in DNA: TGTGCCAGCAGCCCCGGGACTACCTCCTACGAGCAGTACTTC.

The chain couples TRBV5-6 to TRBJ2-7; D may be TRBD2 (6 bases). The CDR3 has 15 residues. Trimming left V 2 bases short and J 4 bases short, with 16 bases between. Germline V gene lookup returns CDR1 SGHDT and CDR2 YYEEEE. The CDR3 DNA reads as TGTGCCAGCAGCTTCATGACTAGGACTCAATACGAGCAGTACTTC. Its translation is CASSFMTRTQYEQYF. The complete variable domain, with remaining parts taken from reference TRBV5-6 and TRBJ2-7, reads DAGVTQSPTHLIKTRGQQVTLRCSPKSGHDTVSWYQQALGQGPQFIFQYYEEEERQRGNFPDRFSGHQFPNYSSELNVNALLLGDSALYLCASSFMTRTQYEQYFGPGTRLTVT.

The chain has TRBV20-1 and TRBJ2-5; TRBD2 aligns across 10 bases. Germline-derived CDR1 and CDR2 are DFQATT and SNEGSKA (reference sequence). With 6 bases clipped from V and 1 base from J, the junction kept 5 bases outside the gene matches. CDR3 length: 14 amino acids. The CDR3 is CSARTSGIQETQYF. CDR3 DNA: TGCAGTGCCAGGACTAGCGGTATCCAAGAGACCCAGTACTTC.

J is TRBJ2-7 and V is TRBV29-1, with 10 positions matching TRBD1. Germline values: CDR1 SQVTM, CDR2 ANQGSEA. The CDR3 is 13 residues long. The J segment lost 2 bases and the V segment lost 5 bases, leaving 3 bases of the junction unmatched. The DNA of the CDR3 is TGCAGCGTTTCCGGGACAGGGGCCTACGAGCAGTACTTC. It codes for CSVSGTGAYEQYF.

The sample holds a few counts of this clonotype. The V and J genes are TRBV6-1 and TRBJ1-1, with D unresolved. There are 13 residues in the CDR3. Germline CDR1 reads MNHNS; CDR2 reads SASEGT. V shed 4 bases and J shed 1 base, with 7 bases lying between them. The CDR3 DNA follows: TGTGCCAGCAGTGCCAAGACGAACACTGAAGCTTTCTTT. Translation gives CASSAKTNTEAFF.

This clonotype was found a few times. V and J are TRBV6-5 and TRBJ1-2; D is perhaps TRBD1 (5 bases). The germline gives CDR1 MNHEY, CDR2 SVGAGI. The CDR3 contains 14 residues. With 8 bases removed from V and 7 bases from J, the gap between germline ends came to 20 bases. The CDR3 spells CASPVGTMGGGYTF. The CDR3 DNA reads TGTGCCAGCCCGGTCGGGACGATGGGTGGTGGCTACACCTTC.

The V call is TRBV7-9, the J call TRBJ2-5; D ambiguous. CDR3 length: 13 amino acids. In germline, CDR1 is SEHNR, CDR2 FQNEAQ (reference sequence). V lost 5 bases, J lost 2 bases, and 9 bases lay in between. The CDR3 sequence is CASSPESQETQYF. DNA of the CDR3: TGTGCCAGCAGCCCCGAATCACAAGAGACCCAGTACTTC. Combining the CDR3 with reference TRBV7-9 and TRBJ2-5 gives the whole variable domain DTGVSQNPRHKITKRGQNVTFRCDPISEHNRLYWYRQTLGQGPEFLTYFQNEAQLEKSRLLSDRFSAERPKGSFSTLEIQRTEQGDSAMYLCASSPESQETQYFGPGTRLLVL.

This clonotype showed up just a few times. The rearrangement uses TRBV19 and TRBJ2-1, with a weak D call TRBD2 (6 bases). V was pared by 6 bases and J by 5 bases, with 20 bases between. Germline V gene lookup returns CDR1 LNHDA and CDR2 SQIVND (reference sequence). The CDR3 runs to 16 residues. CDR3 loop: CASSLLRGTVHNEQFF. The CDR3 bases are TGTGCCAGTAGCCTACTGCGCGGGACGGTACACAATGAGCAGTTCTTC.

The rearrangement links TRBV11-1 to TRBJ2-2; D might be TRBD1 (5 bases). Germline V gene data show CDR1 as SGHAT and CDR2 as FQDESV (reference sequence). V lost 5 bases, J lost 3 bases, and 22 bases lay in between. The CDR3 extends over 18 amino acids. The CDR3 is CASSPKTPMTDYTGELFF. The CDR3 DNA reads as TGTGCCAGCAGCCCGAAAACCCCCATGACAGATTACACCGGGGAGCTGTTTTTT.

The rearrangement uses TRBV29-1 and TRBJ1-2; D unresolved. Germline CDR1 and CDR2: SQVTM and ANQGSEA. The CDR3 covers 12 residues. V was trimmed by 7 bases and J by 2 bases, leaving 11 bases between them. The CDR3 DNA follows: TGCAGCGCCCGCTTACAGAACTATGGCTACACCTTC. Residues: CSARLQNYGYTF.

The V and J genes are TRBV12-3 or TRBV12-4 and TRBJ2-3; D is unresolved. The CDR3 is 14 amino acids. V lost 7 bases and J lost 1, with 12 bases in between. The CDR3 DNA sequence: TGTGCCAGCACCCCGAAAGGAGGCACAGATACGCAGTATTTT. This codes for CASTPKGGTDTQYF.

V is TRBV11-2 and J is TRBJ2-4; 7 bases fit TRBD2. Germline V gene sequence: CDR1 SGHAT, CDR2 FQNNGV. V lost 5 bases, J lost 5 bases, and 12 bases stayed unmatched. The CDR3 spans 16 residues. The CDR3 loop reads CASSVPRAGVENIQYF. The CDR3 region has the DNA TGTGCCAGCAGCGTGCCTCGGGCGGGAGTCGAAAACATTCAGTACTTC.

The chain is built from TRBV2 and TRBJ2-2; TRBD2 matches at 11 bases. The CDR3 extends over 16 amino acids. J was trimmed by 4 bases and V by 1 base; bases with no gene match: 2. Germline CDR1 SNHLY, CDR2 FYNNEI. This chain's CDR3 is CASSEGSGRATGELFF. In DNA, the CDR3 is TGTGCCAGCAGTGAAGGTAGCGGGAGGGCCACCGGGGAGCTGTTTTTT.

Here the CDR3 reads CSAQRRRTSYNEQFF. CDR3 in DNA: TGCAGTGCTCAGAGGCGCCGAACTTCCTACAATGAGCAGTTCTTC. The chain employs TRBV20-1 and TRBJ2-1; D is uncertain. From germline, CDR1 is DFQATT and CDR2 SNEGSKA (reference sequence). The V end lost 5 bases, the J end lost 1 base, and 15 bases lay between the germline ends. The CDR3 is 15 residues long.

This clonotype came up a few times. The CDR3 nucleotides are TGTGCCAGCATCGTTCGACTAGCGGGAGATACGCAGTATTTT. As protein: CASIVRLAGDTQYF. The chain is built from TRBV5-5 and TRBJ2-3, with TRBD2 identical over 10 bases. Germline V lookup: CDR1 SGHKS, CDR2 YYEKEE (reference sequence). CDR3 length: 14 amino acids. V lost 6 bases to trimming and J lost 5 bases; unmatched junction nucleotides: 6.

The chain recombines TRBV10-3 with TRBJ2-6, with 7 nucleotides matching TRBD1. Looked up from germline, CDR1 is ENHRY and CDR2 is SYGVKD. The CDR3 is made up of 17 amino acids. Losses at the gene ends were 8 bases for V and 0 bases for J; bases not matched to a gene: 10. The CDR3 nucleotides are TGTGCCATCGGGACCGGGACAGAGTTCTCTGGGGCCAACGTCCTGACTTTC. Residues: CAIGTGTEFSGANVLTF.

J is TRBJ2-7 and V is TRBV6-5, with 14 bases aligning to TRBD2. The CDR3 totals 16 residues. CDR1 is MNHEY, CDR2 SVGAGI, per germline. V lost 2 bases, J lost 5 bases, and 5 bases stayed unmatched. Here the CDR3 DNA reads TGTGCCAGCAGTTACGGGACGGGACTAGCGGGAGACGAGCAGTACTTC. Amino acid sequence: CASSYGTGLAGDEQYF.

The sample holds a few counts of this clonotype. The V gene is TRBV6-5, the J gene TRBJ2-7, with D maybe TRBD2 (5 bases). From germline, CDR1 is MNHEY and CDR2 SVGAGI. The CDR3 length is 11 residues. V was trimmed by 7 bases and J by 11 bases, leaving 15 bases between them. CDR3 amino acids: CASNGFGSEYF. CDR3 sequence (DNA): TGTGCCAGCAACGGTTTTGGGAGTGAGTACTTC.